This record concerns one T cell receptor beta chain sequence. The specificity of this receptor is unknown. No base qualities exist here, and no much larger clone lies one base off it. TCRbeta CDR3 regions were amplified from genomic DNA using the immunoSEQ Assay, a bias-controlled multiplex PCR. On the authors' methods: The number of nucleated cells in each sample was estimated from the amplification of reference gene primers within the assay. To quantify the absolute abundance of each unique TCRbeta CDR3 rearrangement, sequence reads were collapsed and filtered. For each sample, productive Simpson clonality was calculated by taking the square root of Simpson's diversity index across productive rearrangements. TCRdb re-hosts the immuneACCESS table, in-frame sequences only. Its copies lack some clones; in the studies checked, an unresolved V gene accounts for under half of them, and the cause for the rest is not known. The V and J calls and clone size are taken from that table; D and trimming were inferred from the DNA. The sample has about 190,000 clones on record, approximately 84% of them singletons. Together, the top ten hold roughly 3.2% of the sample.

This record comes from a study of blood T cell repertoires in COVID-19 (dated by TCRdb to 2018 to 2020). About the investigation overall: The collaborator samples originated in the United States, Italy and Spain and spanned the acute and convalescent phases of COVID-19. The material from the prospective study consisted of cDNA or gDNA derived from T cells, B-cell-depleted T cells, or PBMCs. Deeply sampled blood TCRbeta repertoires from subjects exposed to, actively infected with, or recovered from COVID-19 were included in the dataset. The repertoires were released in a freely available public database meant as a resource for research on the immune response to SARS-CoV-2. The samples were drawn from the first 160 participants of the ongoing ImmuneRACE study and from more than 1,000 subjects provided by 6 global collaborators. Nearly every sample came with metadata listing a de-identified subject ID, COVID-19 status, age in years and sex. Where available, HLA class I and class II types were obtained from metadata supplied by the sample provider rather than from assay-based typing.

Participants in the prospective study were enrolled through a virtual design, were aged roughly 18 to 90 years, and lived in roughly 26 United States geographic areas. To assign participants to cohorts, the prospective study relied on clinical history that participants themselves reported in a screening survey and a study questionnaire. For ImmuneRACE Cohort 3, a participant was defined as recovered based on two consecutive negative NP/OP PCR tests, clearance by a healthcare professional, or resolution of symptoms. Mobile phlebotomists in the prospective study collected whole blood, serum and a nasopharyngeal or oropharyngeal swab from every participant. Over an approximately 2-month period, participants in the prospective study had the option of providing additional blood draws and questionnaires. Before DNA extraction, prospective study blood samples were shipped either frozen or at room temperature.

What the authors observed across the whole study: Clinical and demographic metadata were provided uncurated, with the amount varying by source and participant.

Deletion took 2 bases off V and 0 bases off J, with a span of 8 bases between the germline ends. From the cysteine up to the phenylalanine, the CDR3 has a length of 14 residues. Only the CDR3 portion is preserved as DNA: 42 bases, with reading frame beginning at the first base. CDR1 and CDR2 are drawn from the germline V gene: SGHRS, YFSETQ. Sequencing was done on a sample of PBMCs or T cells enriched from blood (not recorded which). The sequence was collected from a woman between 25 and 40 years old who had recovered from COVID-19. The chain couples TRBV5-1 to TRBJ1-1; the D gene lacks a confident call. The nucleotide sequence is given as TGCGCCAGCAGCTTTAGGCAGGTGAACACTGAAGCTTTCTTT. This gives the protein CASSFRQVNTEAFF.